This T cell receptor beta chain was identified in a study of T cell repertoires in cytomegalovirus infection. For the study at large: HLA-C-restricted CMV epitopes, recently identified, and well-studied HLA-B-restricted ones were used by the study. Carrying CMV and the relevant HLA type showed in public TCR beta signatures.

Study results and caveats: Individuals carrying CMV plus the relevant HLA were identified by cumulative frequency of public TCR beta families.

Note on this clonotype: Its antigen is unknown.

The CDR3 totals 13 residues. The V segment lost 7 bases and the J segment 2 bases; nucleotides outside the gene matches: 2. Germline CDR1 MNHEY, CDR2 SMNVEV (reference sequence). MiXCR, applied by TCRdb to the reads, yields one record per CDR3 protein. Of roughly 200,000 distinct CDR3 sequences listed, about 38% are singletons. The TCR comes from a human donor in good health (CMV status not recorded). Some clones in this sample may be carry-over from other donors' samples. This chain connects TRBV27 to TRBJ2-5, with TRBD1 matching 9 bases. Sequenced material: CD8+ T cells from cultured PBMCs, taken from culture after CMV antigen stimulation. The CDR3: CASTGTGQETQYF. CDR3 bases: TGTGCCAGCACGGGGACAGGGCAAGAGACCCAGTACTTC.